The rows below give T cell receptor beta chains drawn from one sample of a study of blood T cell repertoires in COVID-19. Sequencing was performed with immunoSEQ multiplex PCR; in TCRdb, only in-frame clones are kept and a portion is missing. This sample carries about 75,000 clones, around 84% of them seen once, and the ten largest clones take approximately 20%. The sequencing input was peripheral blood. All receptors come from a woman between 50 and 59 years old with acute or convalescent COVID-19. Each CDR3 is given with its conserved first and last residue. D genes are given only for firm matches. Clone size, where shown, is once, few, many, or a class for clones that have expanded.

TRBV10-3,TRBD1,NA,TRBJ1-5,TGTGCCATCAGTGATAAGGACAGGGGTCAGCCCCAGCATTTT,CAISDKDRGQPQHF
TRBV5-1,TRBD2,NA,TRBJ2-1,TGCGCCAGCAGCTTAATCCTAGCGGGGGGGCAGAATGAGCAGTTCTTC,CASSLILAGGQNEQFF
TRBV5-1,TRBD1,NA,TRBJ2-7,TGCGCCAGCAGCTCGGGGACAGGGATGGTATACGAGCAGTACTTC,CASSSGTGMVYEQYF
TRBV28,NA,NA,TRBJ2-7,TGTGCCAGCACGATGCCTCGGGATCCTAAATCAACGCCAACCTACGAGCAGTACTTC,CASTMPRDPKSTPTYEQYF
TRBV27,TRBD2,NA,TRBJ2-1,TGTGCCAGCAGAGGGAGGGGACTACGACTAGCGGGAGATAATGAGCAGTTCTTC,CASRGRGLRLAGDNEQFF
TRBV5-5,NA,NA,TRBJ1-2,TGTGCCAGCAGTAGTACAGGGACCTATGGCTACACCTTC,CASSSTGTYGYTF
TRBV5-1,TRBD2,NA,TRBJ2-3,TGCGCCAGCAGCTCCGGGACTAAAGTGACAGATACGCAGTATTTT,CASSSGTKVTDTQYF
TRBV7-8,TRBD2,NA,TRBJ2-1,TGTGCCAGCAGGCACGGGGGGAGCTCCTACAATGAGCAGTTCTTC,CASRHGGSSYNEQFF
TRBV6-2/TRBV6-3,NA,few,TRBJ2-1,TGTGCCAGCAGTTACAATATTCCTTCCTACAATGAGCAGTTCTTC,CASSYNIPSYNEQFF
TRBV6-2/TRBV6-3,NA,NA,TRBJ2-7,TGTGCCAGCAGTCGTCCCCCCTCCTACGAGCAGTACTTC,CASSRPPSYEQYF
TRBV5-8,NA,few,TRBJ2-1,TGTGCCAATATTCAACAGGGTAATGAGCAGTTCTTC,CANIQQGNEQFF
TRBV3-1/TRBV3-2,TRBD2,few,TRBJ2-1,TGTGCCAGCAGCCAACTCCTTAGCGGGGAACTAAATGAGCAGTTCTTC,CASSQLLSGELNEQFF
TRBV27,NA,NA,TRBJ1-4,TGTGCCAGCAGTTCCTCCGGGTATATGAAAAACTTGGTTTTT,CASSSSGYMKNLVF
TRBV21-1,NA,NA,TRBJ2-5,TGTGCCAGCAGCAAAGGGGGCAGGTTCCAAGAGACCCAGTACTTC,CASSKGGRFQETQYF
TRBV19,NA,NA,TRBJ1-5,TGTGCCAGTAGTACCCTATACGGTAATCAGCCCCAGCATTTT,CASSTLYGNQPQHF
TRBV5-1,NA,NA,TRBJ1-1,TGCGCCAGCAGCGTGTACAGTGGAATGAACACTGAAGCTTTCTTT,CASSVYSGMNTEAFF